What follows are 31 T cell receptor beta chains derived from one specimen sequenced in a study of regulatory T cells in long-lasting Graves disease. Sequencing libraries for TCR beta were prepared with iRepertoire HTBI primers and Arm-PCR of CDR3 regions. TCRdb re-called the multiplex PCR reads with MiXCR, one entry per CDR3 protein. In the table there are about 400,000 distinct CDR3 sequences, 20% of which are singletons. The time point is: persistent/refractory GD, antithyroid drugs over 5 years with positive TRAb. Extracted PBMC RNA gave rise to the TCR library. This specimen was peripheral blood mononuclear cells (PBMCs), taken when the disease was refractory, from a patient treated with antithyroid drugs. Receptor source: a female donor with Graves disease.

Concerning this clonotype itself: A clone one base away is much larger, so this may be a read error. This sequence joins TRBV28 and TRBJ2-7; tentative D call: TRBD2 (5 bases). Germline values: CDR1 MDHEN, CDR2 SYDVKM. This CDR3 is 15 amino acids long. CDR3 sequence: CAGSTTGIGSYEQYF. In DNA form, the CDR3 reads TGTGCCGGCAGTACCACCGGGATCGGCTCCTACGAGCAGTACTTC.

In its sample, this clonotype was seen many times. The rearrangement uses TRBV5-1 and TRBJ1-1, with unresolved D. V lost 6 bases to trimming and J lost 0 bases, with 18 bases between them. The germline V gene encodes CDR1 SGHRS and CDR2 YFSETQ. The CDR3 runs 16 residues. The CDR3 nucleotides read TGCGCCAGCACCACCGGGGAGAGTGCGTTGAACACTGAAGCTTTCTTT. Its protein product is CASTTGESALNTEAFF.

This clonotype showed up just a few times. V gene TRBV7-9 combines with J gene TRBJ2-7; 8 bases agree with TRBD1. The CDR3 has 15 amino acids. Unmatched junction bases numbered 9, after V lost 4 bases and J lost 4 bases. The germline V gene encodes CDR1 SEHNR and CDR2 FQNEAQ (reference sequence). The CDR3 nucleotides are TGTGCCAGCAGCTCCACCGGGACAGGCCAATACGAGCAGTACTTC. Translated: CASSSTGTGQYEQYF.

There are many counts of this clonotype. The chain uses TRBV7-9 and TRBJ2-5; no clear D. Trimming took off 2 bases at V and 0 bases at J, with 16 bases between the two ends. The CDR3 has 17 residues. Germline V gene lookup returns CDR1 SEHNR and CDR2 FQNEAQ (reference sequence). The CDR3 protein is CASSLLGPDGNQETQYF. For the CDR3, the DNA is TGTGCCAGCAGCTTACTTGGACCGGACGGCAACCAAGAGACCCAGTACTTC.

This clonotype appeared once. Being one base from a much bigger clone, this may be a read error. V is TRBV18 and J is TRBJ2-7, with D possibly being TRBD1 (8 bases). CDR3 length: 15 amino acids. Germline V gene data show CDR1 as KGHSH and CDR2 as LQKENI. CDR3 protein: CASSPLMTGDYEQHF. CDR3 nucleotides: TGTGCCAGCTCACCACTGATGACAGGGGACTACGAGCAGCACTTC. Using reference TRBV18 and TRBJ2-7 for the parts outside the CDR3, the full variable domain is NAGVMQNPRHLVRRRGQEARLRCSPMKGHSHVYWYRQLPEEGLKFMVYLQKENIIDESGMPKERFSAEFPKEGPSILRIQQVVRGDSAAYFCASSPLMTGDYEQHFGPGTRLTVT.

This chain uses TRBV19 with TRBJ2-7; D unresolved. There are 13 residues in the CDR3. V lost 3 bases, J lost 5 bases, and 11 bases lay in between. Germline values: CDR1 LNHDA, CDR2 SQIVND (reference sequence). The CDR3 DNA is TGTGCCAGTAGTATTCAAGGGTGGGACGAGCAGTACTTC. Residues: CASSIQGWDEQYF.

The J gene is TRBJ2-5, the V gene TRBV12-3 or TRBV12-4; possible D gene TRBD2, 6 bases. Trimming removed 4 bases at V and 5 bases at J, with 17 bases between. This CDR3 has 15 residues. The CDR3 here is CASSYVGSLGETQYF. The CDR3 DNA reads TGTGCCAGCAGTTACGTCGGGAGTCTAGGGGAGACCCAGTACTTC.

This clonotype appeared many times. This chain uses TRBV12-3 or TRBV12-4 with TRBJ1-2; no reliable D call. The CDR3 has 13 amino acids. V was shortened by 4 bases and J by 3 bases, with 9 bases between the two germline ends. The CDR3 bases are TGTGCCAGCAGTTCCAACAGTGACTATGGCTACACCTTC. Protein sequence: CASSSNSDYGYTF.

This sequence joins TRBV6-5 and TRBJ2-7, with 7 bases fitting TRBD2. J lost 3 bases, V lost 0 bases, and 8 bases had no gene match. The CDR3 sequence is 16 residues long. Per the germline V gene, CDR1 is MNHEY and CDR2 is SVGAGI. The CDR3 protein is CASSYSRTRINYEQYF. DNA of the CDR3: TGTGCCAGCAGTTACTCGAGGACTAGAATCAACTACGAGCAGTACTTC.

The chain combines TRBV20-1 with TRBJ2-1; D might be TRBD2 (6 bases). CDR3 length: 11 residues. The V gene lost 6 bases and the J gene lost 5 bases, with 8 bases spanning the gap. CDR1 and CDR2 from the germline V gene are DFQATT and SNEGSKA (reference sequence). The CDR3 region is CSAGLNNEQFF. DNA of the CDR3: TGCAGTGCGGGACTTAACAATGAGCAGTTCTTC.

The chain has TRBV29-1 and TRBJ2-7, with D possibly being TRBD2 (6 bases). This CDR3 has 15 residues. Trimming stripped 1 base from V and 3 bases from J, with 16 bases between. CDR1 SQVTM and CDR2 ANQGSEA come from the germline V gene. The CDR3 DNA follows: TGCAGCGTTGAAGGTGTCGGGGGTGATGTCTACGAGCAGTACTTC. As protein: CSVEGVGGDVYEQYF.

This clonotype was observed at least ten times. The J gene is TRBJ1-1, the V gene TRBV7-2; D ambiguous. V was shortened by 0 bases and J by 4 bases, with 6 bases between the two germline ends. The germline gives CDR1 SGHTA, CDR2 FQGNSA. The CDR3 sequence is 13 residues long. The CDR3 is CASSLAQVTEAFF. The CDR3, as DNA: TGTGCCAGCAGCTTAGCCCAGGTCACTGAAGCTTTCTTT.

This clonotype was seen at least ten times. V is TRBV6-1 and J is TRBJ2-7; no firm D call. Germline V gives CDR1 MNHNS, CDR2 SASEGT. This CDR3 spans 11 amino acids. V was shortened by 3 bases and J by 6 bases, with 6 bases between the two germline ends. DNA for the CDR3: TGTGCCAGCAGTGAGAAGGGCGAGCAGTACTTC. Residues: CASSEKGEQYF.

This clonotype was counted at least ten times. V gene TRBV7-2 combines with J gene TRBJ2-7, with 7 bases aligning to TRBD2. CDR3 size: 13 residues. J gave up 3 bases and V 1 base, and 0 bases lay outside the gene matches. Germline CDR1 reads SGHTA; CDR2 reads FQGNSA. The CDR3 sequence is CASSLGGGYEQYF. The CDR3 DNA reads TGTGCCAGCAGCTTAGGCGGGGGCTACGAGCAGTACTTC.

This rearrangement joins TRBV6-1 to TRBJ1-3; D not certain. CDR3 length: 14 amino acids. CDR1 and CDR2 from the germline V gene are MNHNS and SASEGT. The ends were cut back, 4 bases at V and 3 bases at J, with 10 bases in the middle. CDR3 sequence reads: CASSGPSDGNTIYF. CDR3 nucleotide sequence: TGTGCCAGCAGTGGCCCTTCGGATGGAAACACCATATATTTT.

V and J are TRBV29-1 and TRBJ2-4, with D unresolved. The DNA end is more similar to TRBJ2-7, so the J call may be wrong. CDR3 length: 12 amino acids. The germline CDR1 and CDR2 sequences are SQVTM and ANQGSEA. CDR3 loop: CSVVGEGYEQYF. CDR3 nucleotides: TGCTCGGTGGTCGGAGAAGGCTACGAGCAGTACTTC.

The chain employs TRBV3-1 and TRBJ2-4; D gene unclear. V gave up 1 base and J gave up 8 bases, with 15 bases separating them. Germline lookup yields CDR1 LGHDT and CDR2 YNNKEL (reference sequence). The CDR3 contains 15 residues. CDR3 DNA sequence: TGTGCCAGCAGCCAAGGCCCACGTACCATGGACATTCAGTACTTC. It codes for CASSQGPRTMDIQYF.

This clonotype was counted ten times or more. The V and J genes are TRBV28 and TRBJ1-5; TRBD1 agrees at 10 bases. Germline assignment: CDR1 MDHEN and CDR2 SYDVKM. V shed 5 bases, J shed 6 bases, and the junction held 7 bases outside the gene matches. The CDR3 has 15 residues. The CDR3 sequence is CASSPRTGGTQPQHF. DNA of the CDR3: TGTGCCAGCAGTCCCCGGACAGGGGGGACTCAGCCCCAGCATTTT.

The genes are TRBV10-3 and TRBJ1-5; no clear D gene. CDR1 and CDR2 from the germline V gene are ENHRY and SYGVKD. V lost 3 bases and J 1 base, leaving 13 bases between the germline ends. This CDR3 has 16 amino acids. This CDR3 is CAISDSWGISNQPQHF. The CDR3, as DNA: TGTGCCATCAGTGATTCATGGGGAATAAGCAATCAGCCCCAGCATTTT.

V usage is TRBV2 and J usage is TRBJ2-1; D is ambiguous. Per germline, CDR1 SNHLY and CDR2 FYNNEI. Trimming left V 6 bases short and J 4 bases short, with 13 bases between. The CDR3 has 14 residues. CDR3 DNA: TGTGCCAGCAGAACTCCGACTCCGTACAATGAGCAGTTCTTC. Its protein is CASRTPTPYNEQFF.

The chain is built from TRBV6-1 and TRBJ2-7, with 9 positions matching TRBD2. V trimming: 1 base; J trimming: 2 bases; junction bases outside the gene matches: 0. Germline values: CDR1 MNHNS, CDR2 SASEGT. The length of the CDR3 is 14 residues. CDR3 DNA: TGTGCCAGCAGTGAAGTAGCGGGAGCCTACGAGCAGTACTTC. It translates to CASSEVAGAYEQYF.

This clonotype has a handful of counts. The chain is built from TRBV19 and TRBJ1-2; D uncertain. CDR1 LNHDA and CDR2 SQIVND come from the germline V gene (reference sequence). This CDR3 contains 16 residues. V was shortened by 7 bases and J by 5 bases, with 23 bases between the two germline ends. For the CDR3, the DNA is TGTGCCAGTAACGATATCCGCCAGGCCATAGAGTATGGCTACACCTTC. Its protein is CASNDIRQAIEYGYTF. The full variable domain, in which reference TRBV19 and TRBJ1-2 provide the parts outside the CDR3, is DGGITQSPKYLFRKEGQNVTLSCEQNLNHDAMYWYRQDPGQGLRLIYYSQIVNDFQKGDIAEGYSVSREKKESFPLTVTSAQKNPTAFYLCASNDIRQAIEYGYTFGSGTRLTVV.

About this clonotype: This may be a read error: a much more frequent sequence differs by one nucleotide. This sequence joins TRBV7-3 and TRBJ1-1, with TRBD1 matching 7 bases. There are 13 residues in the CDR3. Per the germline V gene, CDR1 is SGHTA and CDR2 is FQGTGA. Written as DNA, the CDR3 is TGTGCCAGCAGCTTACAGGGGGACACTAAAGCTTTCTTT. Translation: CASSLQGDTKAFF. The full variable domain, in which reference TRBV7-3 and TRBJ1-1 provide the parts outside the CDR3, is GAGVSQTPSNKVTEKGKYVELRCDPISGHTALYWYRQSLGQGPEFLIYFQGTGAADDSGLPNDRFFAVRPEGSVSTLKIQRTERGDSAVYLCASSLQGDTKAFFGQGTRLTVV.

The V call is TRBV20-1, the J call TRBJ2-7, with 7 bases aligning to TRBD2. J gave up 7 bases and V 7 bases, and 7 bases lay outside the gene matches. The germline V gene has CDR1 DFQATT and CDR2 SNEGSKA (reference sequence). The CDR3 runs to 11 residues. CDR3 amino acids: CSVEAGLEQYF. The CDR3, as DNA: TGCAGTGTTGAAGCGGGGTTAGAGCAGTACTTC.

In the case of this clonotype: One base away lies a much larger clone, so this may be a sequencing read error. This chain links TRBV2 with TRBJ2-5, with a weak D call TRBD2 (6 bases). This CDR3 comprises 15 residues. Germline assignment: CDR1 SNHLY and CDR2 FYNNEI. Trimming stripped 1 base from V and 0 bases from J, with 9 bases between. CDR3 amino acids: CASSEDRDYQETQYF. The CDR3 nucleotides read TGTGCCAGCAGTGAAGATAGGGACTACCAAGAGACCCAGTACTTC. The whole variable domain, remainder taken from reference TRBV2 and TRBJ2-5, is EPEVTQTPSHQVTQMGQEVILRCVPISNHLYFYWYRQILGQKVEFLVSFYNNEISEKSEIFDDQFSVERPDGSNFTLKIRSTKLEDSAMYFCASSEDRDYQETQYFGPGTRLLVL.

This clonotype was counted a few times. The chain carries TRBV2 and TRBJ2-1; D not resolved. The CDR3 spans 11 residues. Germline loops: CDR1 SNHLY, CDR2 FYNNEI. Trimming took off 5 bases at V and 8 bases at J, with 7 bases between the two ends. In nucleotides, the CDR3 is TGTGCCAGCAGTCTAGGCGATGAGCAGTTCTTC. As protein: CASSLGDEQFF.

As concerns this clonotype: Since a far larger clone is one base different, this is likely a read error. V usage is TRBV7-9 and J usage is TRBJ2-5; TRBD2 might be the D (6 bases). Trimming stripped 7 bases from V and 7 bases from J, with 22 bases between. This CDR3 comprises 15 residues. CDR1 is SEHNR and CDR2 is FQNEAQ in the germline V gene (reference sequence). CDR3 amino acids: CASTKAGREEVTQYF. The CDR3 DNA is TGTGCCAGCACCAAGGCGGGAAGGGAGGAAGTGACCCAGTACTTC.

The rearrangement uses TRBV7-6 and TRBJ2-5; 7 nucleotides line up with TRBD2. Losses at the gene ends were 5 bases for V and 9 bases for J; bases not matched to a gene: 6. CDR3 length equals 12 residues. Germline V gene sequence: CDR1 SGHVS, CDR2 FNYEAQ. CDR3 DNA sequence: TGTGCCAGCAGCACGGGGGAGGGCTCCCAGTACTTC. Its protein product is CASSTGEGSQYF.

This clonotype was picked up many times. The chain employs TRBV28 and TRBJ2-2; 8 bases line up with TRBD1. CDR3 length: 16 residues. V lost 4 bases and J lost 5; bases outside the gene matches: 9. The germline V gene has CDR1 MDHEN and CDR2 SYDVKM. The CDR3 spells CASSSPNRGRTGELFF. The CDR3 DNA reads TGTGCCAGCAGTTCCCCCAACAGGGGGAGAACCGGGGAGCTGTTTTTT.

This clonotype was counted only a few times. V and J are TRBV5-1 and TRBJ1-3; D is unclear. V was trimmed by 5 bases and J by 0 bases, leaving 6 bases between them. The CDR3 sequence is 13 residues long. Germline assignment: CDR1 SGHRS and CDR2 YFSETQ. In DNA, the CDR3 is TGCGCCAGCAGGCCTCCCTCTGGAAACACCATATATTTT. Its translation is CASRPPSGNTIYF.

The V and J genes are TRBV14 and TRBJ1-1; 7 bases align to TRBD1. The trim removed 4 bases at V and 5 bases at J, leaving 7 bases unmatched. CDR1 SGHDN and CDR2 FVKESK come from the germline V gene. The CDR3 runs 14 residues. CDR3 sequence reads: CASSLLTGTTEAFF. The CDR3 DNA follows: TGTGCCAGCAGCCTTCTGACAGGGACTACTGAAGCTTTCTTT. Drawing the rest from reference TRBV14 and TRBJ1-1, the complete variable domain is EAGVTQFPSHSVIEKGQTVTLRCDPISGHDNLYWYRRVMGKEIKFLLHFVKESKQDESGMPNNRFLAERTGGTYSTLKVQPAELEDSGVYFCASSLLTGTTEAFFGQGTRLTVV.